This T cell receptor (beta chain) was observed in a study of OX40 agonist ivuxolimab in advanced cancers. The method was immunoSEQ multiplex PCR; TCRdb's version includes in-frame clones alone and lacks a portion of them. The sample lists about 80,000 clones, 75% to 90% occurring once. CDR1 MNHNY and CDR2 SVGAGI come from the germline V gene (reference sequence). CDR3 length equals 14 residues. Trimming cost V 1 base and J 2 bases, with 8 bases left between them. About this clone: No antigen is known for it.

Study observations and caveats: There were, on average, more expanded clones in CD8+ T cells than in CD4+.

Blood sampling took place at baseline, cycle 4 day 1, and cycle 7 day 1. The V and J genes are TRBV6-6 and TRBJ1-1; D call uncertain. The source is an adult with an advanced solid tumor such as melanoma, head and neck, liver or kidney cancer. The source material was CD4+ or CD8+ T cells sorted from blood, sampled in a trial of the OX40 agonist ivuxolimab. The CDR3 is CASSYFADNTEAFF. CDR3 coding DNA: TGTGCCAGCAGTTACTTCGCAGACAACACTGAAGCTTTCTTT.